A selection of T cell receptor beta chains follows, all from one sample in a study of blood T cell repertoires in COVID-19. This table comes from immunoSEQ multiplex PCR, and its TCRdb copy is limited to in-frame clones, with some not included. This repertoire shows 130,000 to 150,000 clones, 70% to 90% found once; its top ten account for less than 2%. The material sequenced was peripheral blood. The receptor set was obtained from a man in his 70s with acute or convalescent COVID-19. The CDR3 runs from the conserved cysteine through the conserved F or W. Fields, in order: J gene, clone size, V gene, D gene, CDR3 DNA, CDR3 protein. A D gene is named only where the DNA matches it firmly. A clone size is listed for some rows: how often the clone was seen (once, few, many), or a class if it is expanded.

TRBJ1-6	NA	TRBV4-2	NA	TGTGCCAGCAGCCAAGAGGAGGGATTGGATTCACCCCTCCACTTT	CASSQEEGLDSPLHF
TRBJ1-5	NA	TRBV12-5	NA	TGTGCTAGTGGTAAAGGGGTCCAGCCCCAGCATTTT	CASGKGVQPQHF
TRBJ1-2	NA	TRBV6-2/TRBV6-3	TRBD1	TGTGCCAGCAGTTATTCCCGGACAGGGGGCAACTATGGCTACACCTTC	CASSYSRTGGNYGYTF
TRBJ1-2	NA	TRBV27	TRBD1	TGTGCCAGCACTACTTGGACAGGGGGCTCTGGCTACACCTTC	CASTTWTGGSGYTF
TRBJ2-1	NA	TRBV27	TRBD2	TGTGCCAGCAGTTGGAGGGCGGGAGGGGATGAGCAGTTCTTC	CASSWRAGGDEQFF
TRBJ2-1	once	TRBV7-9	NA	TGTGCCAGCAGCTTAGGCCTCCGGAGGGTGGATGAGCAGTTCTTC	CASSLGLRRVDEQFF
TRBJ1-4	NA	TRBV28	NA	TGTGCCAGCAGAAAGGGACTTCGTGAAAAACTGTTTTTT	CASRKGLREKLFF
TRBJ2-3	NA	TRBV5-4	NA	TGTGCCAGCAGCGGCATGGGCACAGATACGCAGTATTTT	CASSGMGTDTQYF
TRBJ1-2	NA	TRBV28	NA	TGTGCCAGCAGTTTGATGGGGCGTGGGGATGGCTACACCTTC	CASSLMGRGDGYTF
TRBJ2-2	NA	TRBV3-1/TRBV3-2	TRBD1	TGTGCCAGCAGCCAAGATCTTTGGACAGGGCGACTGAACACCGGGGAGCTGTTTTTT	CASSQDLWTGRLNTGELFF
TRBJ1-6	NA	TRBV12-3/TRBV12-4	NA	TGTGCCAGCAGTTCAGGGGTAGAATCACCCCTCCACTTT	CASSSGVESPLHF
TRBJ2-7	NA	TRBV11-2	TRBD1	TGTGCCAGCAGGACAGGGAACTTGTACGAGCAGTACTTC	CASRTGNLYEQYF
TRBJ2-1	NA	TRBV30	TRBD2	TGTGCCTGGAGTACCCTCGGAGCGGGAGTCTACAATGAGCAGTTCTTC	CAWSTLGAGVYNEQFF
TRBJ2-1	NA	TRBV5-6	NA	TGTGCCAGCAGAGGGGGATTGAGCTCCTACAATGAGCAGTTCTTC	CASRGGLSSYNEQFF
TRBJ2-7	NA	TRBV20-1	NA	TGCAGTGCTAGTTGGGGGCGGGAGCAGTACTTC	CSASWGREQYF
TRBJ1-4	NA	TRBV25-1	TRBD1	TGTGCCAGCAGCGAAGACAGGGGAGGATGGGAAAAACTGTTTTTT	CASSEDRGGWEKLFF
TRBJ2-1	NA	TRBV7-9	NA	TGTGCCAGCAGCATGACAGTGAGCTACAATGAGCAGTTCTTC	CASSMTVSYNEQFF
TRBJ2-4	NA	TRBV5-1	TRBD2	TGCGCCAGCAGCCCCCGGGAGGGGGAGGACATTCAGTACTTC	CASSPREGEDIQYF